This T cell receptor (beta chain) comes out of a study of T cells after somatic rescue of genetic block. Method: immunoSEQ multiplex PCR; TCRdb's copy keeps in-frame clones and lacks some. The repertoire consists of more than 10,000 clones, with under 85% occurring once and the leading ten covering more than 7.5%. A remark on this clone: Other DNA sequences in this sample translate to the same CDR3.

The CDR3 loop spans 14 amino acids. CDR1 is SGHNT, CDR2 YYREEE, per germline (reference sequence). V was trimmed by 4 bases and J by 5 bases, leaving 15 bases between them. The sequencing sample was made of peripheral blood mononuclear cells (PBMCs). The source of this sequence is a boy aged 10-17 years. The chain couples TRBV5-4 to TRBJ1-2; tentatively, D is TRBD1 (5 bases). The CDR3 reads CASSAAGEAYGYTF. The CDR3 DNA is TGTGCCAGCAGCGCAGCGGGGGAGGCGTATGGCTACACCTTC.